This T cell receptor beta chain emerged from a study of blood T cell repertoires in COVID-19. The overall study: COVID-19 samples from acute and convalescent phases originated in the United States, Italy and Spain.

Profiled with immunoSEQ multiplex PCR; TCRdb holds only in-frame clones, not every one. The table shows some 27,000 clones, with 89% occurring only once. V lost 6 bases to trimming and J lost 3 bases, with 14 bases between them. CDR3 length: 14 amino acids. The germline V gene encodes CDR1 MGHRA and CDR2 YSYEKL. The chain has TRBV4-1 and TRBJ1-2; the D gene is possibly TRBD1 (5 bases). This sequence was found in a human donor in a cohort sampled during active COVID-19. Specimen: peripheral blood. CDR3 loop: CASRPGRGDYGYTF. The CDR3, as DNA: TGCGCCAGCAGACCAGGGAGGGGTGACTATGGCTACACCTTC.